This TCR beta chain was sequenced for a study of cytomegalovirus exposure and HLA in healthy donors. Study-level background: Of the donors genotyped, several hundred in all, 75% to 85% fell in the Caucasian-associated ancestry cluster. Findings and limits, study-wide: Apparent HLA restriction characterized most CMV-associated TCR beta chains in a later analysis. A later examination showed that TCR association rates differed by HLA locus, with DRB1 most and HLA-C fewest. Fewer N-insertions (relative to the 666-donor mean) were reportedly seen in an Asian-associated ancestry cluster in a later analysis.

Use of 60 Vbeta and 13 Jbeta primers characterized the PCR. Produced via immunoSEQ multiplex PCR; TCRdb's table is partial and in-frame only. The sample has about 170,000 clones; roughly 73% are singletons. Germline-derived CDR1 and CDR2 are SSHAT and FNYEAQ (reference sequence). The CDR3 consists of 16 residues. As to this clone: Its target is unknown. At one end, the junction sequence differs from germline, possibly due to a read error.

The V call is TRBV7-7, the J call TRBJ1-2; D possibly corresponds to TRBD1 (5 bases). The sequenced sample was PBMCs. The TCR was taken from a female donor in good health and CMV-seronegative. The CDR3 loop is CASSLASQGGHYGYTF. The CDR3 bases are TGTGCTAGCAGCTTAGCCTCGCAGGGTGGTCACTATGGCTACACCTTC.